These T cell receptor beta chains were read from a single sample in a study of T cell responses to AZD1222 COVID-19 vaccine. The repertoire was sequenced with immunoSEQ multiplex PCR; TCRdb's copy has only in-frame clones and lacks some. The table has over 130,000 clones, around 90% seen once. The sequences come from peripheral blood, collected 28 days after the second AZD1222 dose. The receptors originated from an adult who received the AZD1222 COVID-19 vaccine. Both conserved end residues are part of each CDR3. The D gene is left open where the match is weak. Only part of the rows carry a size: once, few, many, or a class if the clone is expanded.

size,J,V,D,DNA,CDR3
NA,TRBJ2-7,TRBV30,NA,TGTGCCTGGAGCGGGAGAACCTACGAGCAGTACTTC,CAWSGRTYEQYF
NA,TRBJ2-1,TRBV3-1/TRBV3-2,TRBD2,TGTGCCAGCAGCCATGGTGGACTAGCGGGAGCATACAATGAGCAGTTCTTC,CASSHGGLAGAYNEQFF
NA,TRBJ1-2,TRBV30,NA,TGTGCCTGGAATACAGGGAGTAACTATGGCTACACCTTC,CAWNTGSNYGYTF
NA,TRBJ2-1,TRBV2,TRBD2,TGTGCCAGAAAAAGGGGACTAGTCTACAATGAGCAGTTCTTC,CARKRGLVYNEQFF
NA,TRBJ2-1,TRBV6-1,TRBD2,TGTGCCAGCAGTGAACTAGCGGGCCAAAAATCCTACAATGAGCAGTTCTTC,CASSELAGQKSYNEQFF
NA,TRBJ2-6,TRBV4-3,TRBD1,TGCGCCAGCAGCCAAGATCGGGGACAGGCTGGGGCCAACGTCCTGACTTTC,CASSQDRGQAGANVLTF
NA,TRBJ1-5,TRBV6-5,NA,TGTGCCAGCAGTTACTCGAGGTCCTCCAATCAGCCCCAGCATTTT,CASSYSRSSNQPQHF
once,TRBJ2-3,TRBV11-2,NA,TGTGCCAGCAGCTCTCAGGGGGGATTTAGCACAGATACGCAGTATTTT,CASSSQGGFSTDTQYF
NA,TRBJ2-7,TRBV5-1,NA,TGCGCCAGCAGCTTGGAGGCAATTGGCGAGCAGTACTTC,CASSLEAIGEQYF
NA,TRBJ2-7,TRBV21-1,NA,TGTGCCAGCAGCCGAAACCGGGACAGGGAATCCTACGAGCAGTACTTC,CASSRNRDRESYEQYF
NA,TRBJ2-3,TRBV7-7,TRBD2,TGTGCTAGCAGCCCCGGACTAGCGGGAGTGAGAGATACGCAGTATTTT,CASSPGLAGVRDTQYF
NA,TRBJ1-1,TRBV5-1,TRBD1,TGCGCCAGCAGCTTGGGTCTGGCAGGGGGGGCTTTCTTT,CASSLGLAGGAFF
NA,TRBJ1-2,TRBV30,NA,TGTGCCTGGACCCAGTTCACCTCTAACTATGGCTACACCTTC,CAWTQFTSNYGYTF
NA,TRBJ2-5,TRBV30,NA,TGTGCCTGGAGTGTTAGGCAAGAGACCCAGTACTTC,CAWSVRQETQYF
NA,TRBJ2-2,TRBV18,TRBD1,TGTGCCAGCTCACCAAACCGAGGACAGGCGAACACCGGGGAGCTGTTTTTT,CASSPNRGQANTGELFF
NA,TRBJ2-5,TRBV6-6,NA,TGTGCCAGCAGGCGACCAGGGGACGCTCAAGAGACCCAGTACTTC,CASRRPGDAQETQYF
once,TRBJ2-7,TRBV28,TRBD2,TGTGCCAGCAGTCCTAATACAGGGACTCAGAGCGGGAGGGCCTACGAGCAGTACTTC,CASSPNTGTQSGRAYEQYF
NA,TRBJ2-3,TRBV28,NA,TGTGCCAGCAGTACCCCGGAGGTGTTCCTAAGTTCAGATACGCAGTATTTT,CASSTPEVFLSSDTQYF
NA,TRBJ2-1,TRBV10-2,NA,TGCGCCAGCAGTGTAGGAGCCCGCGAGCAGTTCTTC,CASSVGAREQFF
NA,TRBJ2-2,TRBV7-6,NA,TGTGCCAGCAGCTTAGCAGGACAGCCCCACACCGGGGAGCTGTTTTTT,CASSLAGQPHTGELFF
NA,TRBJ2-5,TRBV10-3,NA,TGTGCCATCAGTGATGAGGGGGGGGCGGGTACGCAAGAGACCCAGTACTTC,CAISDEGGAGTQETQYF
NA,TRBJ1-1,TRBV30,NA,TGTGCCTGGAACAAGGAGAACACTGAAGCTTTCTTT,CAWNKENTEAFF
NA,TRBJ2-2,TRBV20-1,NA,TGCAGTGCTAGCTCCGGGGAGCTGTTTTTT,CSASSGELFF
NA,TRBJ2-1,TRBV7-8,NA,TGTGCCAGCAGCTTAGCTGGGGCCTACAATGAGCAGTTCTTC,CASSLAGAYNEQFF
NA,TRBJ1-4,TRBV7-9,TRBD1,TGTGCCAGCAGTTCCGGACAGGGGGAAATGGAAAAACTGTTTTTT,CASSSGQGEMEKLFF
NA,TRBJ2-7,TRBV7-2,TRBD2,TGTGCCAGCAGCTTAGCCACTAGCGCCAGAGTTAACGAGCAGTACTTC,CASSLATSARVNEQYF
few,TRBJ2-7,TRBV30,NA,TGTGCCTGGAGGGGGACTGATGGCTACGAGCAGTACTTC,CAWRGTDGYEQYF
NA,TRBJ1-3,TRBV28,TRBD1,TGTGCCAGCAGTTACGACAGGGCTGGAAACACCATATATTTT,CASSYDRAGNTIYF
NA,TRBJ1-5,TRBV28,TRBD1,TGTGCCAGCAGTTTTCCCAAAAGACAGGGTGGGGTCGGGGGTAATCAGCCCCAGCATTTT,CASSFPKRQGGVGGNQPQHF
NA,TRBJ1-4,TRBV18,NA,TGTGCCAGCTCACTAGGGCCCTCAACTAATGAAAAACTGTTTTTT,CASSLGPSTNEKLFF
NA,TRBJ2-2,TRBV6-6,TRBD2,TGTGCCAGCAGTTACGTGGGACTAGCGGGACCCGGGGAGCTGTTTTTT,CASSYVGLAGPGELFF
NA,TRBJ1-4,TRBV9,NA,TGTGCCAGCAGCTTTAATGCGGCAGTCGTAACTAATGAAAAACTGTTTTTT,CASSFNAAVVTNEKLFF
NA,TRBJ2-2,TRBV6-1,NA,TGTGCCAGCAGTTCACCGGGAAGAGTTGCCGGGGAGCTGTTTTTT,CASSSPGRVAGELFF
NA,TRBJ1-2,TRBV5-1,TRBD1,TGCGCCAGCAGCTTGGTTACAGGGGGTGGCTATGGCTACACCTTC,CASSLVTGGGYGYTF
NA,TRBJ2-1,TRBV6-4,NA,TGTGCCAGCAGTGATAATTACGACCAGGGGAATGAGCAGTTCTTC,CASSDNYDQGNEQFF
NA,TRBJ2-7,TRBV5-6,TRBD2,TGTGCCAGTAACCAACCGGGACTAGGGCAACTCGAGCAGTACTTC,CASNQPGLGQLEQYF
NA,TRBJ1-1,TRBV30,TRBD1,TGTGCCTGGAAGTCCGGGCAGGGGGCTTTGAACACTGAAGCTTTCTTT,CAWKSGQGALNTEAFF
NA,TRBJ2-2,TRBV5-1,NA,TGCGCCAGCAGCCCCCTCCCAGGGGTGGGATCGTTCACCGGGGAGCTGTTTTTT,CASSPLPGVGSFTGELFF
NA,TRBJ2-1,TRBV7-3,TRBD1,TGTGCCAGCAGCCAAACCGGGACAGGGGAGAACAATGAGCAGTTCTTC,CASSQTGTGENNEQFF
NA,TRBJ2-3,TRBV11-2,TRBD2,TGTGCCAGCAGCTTAGATTTTGGGTTAGCGGGGACGGACACAGATACGCAGTATTTT,CASSLDFGLAGTDTDTQYF
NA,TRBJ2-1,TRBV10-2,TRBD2,TGCGCCAGCAGTGAGTGGACTAGCGGGAAAAATGAGCAGTTCTTC,CASSEWTSGKNEQFF
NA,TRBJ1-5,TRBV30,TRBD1,TGTGCCTGGAGTGTTGGACAGGGGATCAATCAGCCCCAGCATTTT,CAWSVGQGINQPQHF
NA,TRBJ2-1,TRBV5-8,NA,TGTGCCAGCAGCTTGGCCAGGGCGGGATACAATGAGCAGTTCTTC,CASSLARAGYNEQFF
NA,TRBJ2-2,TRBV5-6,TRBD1,TGTGCCAGCAGCTTTCGGTCCACCGGGACAGCCACCGGGGAGCTGTTTTTT,CASSFRSTGTATGELFF
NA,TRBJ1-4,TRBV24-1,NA,TGTGCCACCAGTGATTCGCTTAATGAAAAACTGTTTTTT,CATSDSLNEKLFF
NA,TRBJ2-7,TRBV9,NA,TGTGCCAGCAGCACGCCCCCCGGTCTGCCCTCCTACGAGCAGTACTTC,CASSTPPGLPSYEQYF
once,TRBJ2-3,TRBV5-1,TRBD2,TGCGCCAGCAGCTTGGGACTAGCGGGAGTCTCAGATACGCAGTATTTT,CASSLGLAGVSDTQYF
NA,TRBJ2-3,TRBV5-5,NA,TGTGCCAGCAGTTTTGTCGGGTTTGACACAGATACGCAGTATTTT,CASSFVGFDTDTQYF
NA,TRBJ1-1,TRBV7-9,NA,TGTGCCAGCAGCTCGCTTAGCACTGAAGCTTTCTTT,CASSSLSTEAFF
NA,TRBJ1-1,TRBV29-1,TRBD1,TGCAGCGCCGATGGACAGGGAGCCACTGAAGCTTTCTTT,CSADGQGATEAFF
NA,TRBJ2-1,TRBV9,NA,TGTGCCAGCAGCGTGGGCCACTACAATGAGCAGTTCTTC,CASSVGHYNEQFF
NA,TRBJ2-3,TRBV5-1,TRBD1,TGCGCCAGTTCAGACAGGGCCCGGGCGGATACGCAGTATTTT,CASSDRARADTQYF
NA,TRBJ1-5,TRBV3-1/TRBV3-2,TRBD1,TGTGCCAGCAGCCAAGACGAAAAGGACAGGGAGCACCCACACTTTATGGGCAATCAGCCCCAGCATTTT,CASSQDEKDREHPHFMGNQPQHF
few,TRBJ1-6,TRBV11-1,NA,TGTGCCAGCAGCTTGAGGGATTTCTATAATTCACCCCTCCACTTT,CASSLRDFYNSPLHF
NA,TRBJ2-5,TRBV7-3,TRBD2,TGTGCCAGCAGCCTTGGACTAGGCCCAGGGGAGACCCAGTACTTC,CASSLGLGPGETQYF